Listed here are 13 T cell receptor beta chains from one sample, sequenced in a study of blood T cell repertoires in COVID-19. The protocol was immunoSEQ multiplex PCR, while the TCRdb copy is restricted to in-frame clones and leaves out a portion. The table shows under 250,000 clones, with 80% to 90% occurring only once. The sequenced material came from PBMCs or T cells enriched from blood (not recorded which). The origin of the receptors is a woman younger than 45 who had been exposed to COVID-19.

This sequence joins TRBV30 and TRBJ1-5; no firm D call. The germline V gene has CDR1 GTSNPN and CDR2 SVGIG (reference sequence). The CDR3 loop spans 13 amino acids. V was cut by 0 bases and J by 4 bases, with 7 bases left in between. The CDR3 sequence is CAWSVQTNQPQHF. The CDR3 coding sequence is TGTGCCTGGAGTGTACAGACAAATCAGCCCCAGCATTTT.

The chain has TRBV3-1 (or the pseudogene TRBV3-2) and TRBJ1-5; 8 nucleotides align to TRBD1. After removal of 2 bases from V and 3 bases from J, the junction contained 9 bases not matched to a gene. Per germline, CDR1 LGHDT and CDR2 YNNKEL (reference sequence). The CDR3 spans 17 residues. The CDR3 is CASSQTTGTGHNQPQHF. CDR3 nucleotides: TGTGCCAGCAGCCAAACCACTGGGACAGGCCACAATCAGCCCCAGCATTTT.

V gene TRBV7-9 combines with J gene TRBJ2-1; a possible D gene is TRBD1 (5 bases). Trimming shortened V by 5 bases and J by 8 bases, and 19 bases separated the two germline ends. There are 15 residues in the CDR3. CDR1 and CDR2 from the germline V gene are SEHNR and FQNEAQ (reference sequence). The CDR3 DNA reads TGTGCCAGCAGCACTAAGAAGACAGTCGCGGATGAGCAGTTCTTC. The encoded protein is CASSTKKTVADEQFF. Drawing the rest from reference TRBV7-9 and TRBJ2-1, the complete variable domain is DTGVSQNPRHKITKRGQNVTFRCDPISEHNRLYWYRQTLGQGPEFLTYFQNEAQLEKSRLLSDRFSAERPKGSFSTLEIQRTEQGDSAMYLCASSTKKTVADEQFFGPGTRLTVL.

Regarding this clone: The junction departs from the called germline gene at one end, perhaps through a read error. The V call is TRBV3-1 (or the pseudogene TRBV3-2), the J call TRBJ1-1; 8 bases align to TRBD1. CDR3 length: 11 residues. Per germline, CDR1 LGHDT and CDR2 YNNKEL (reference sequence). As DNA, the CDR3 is TGTGCCAGCAGCCTCTGGGACAGGCCGACGTTT. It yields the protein CASSLWDRPTF.

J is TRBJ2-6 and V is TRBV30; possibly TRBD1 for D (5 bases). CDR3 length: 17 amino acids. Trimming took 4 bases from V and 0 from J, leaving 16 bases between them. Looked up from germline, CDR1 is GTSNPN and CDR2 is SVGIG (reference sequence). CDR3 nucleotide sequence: TGTGCCTGGAAGACAGACACCATGATCTCTGGGGCCAACGTCCTGACTTTC. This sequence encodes CAWKTDTMISGANVLTF.

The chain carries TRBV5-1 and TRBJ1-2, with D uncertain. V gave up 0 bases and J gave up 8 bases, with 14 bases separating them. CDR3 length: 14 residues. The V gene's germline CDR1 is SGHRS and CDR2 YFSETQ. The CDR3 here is CASSLVSGFEGYTF. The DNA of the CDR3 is TGCGCCAGCAGCTTGGTTTCGGGGTTTGAAGGCTACACCTTC.

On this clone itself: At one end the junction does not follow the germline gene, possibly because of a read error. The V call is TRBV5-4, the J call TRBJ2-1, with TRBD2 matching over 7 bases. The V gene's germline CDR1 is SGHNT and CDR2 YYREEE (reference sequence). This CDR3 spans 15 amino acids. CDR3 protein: CASVIDGGRYSEQFF. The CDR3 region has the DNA TGTGCCAGCGTAATAGATGGCGGGAGATACAGTGAGCAGTTCTTC.

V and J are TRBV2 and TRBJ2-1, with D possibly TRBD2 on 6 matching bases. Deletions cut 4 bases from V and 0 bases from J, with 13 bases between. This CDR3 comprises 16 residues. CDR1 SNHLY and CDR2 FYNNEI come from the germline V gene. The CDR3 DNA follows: TGTGCCAGCAGTGTCGCCCTAGCGAGCTCCTACAATGAGCAGTTCTTC. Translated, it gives CASSVALASSYNEQFF.

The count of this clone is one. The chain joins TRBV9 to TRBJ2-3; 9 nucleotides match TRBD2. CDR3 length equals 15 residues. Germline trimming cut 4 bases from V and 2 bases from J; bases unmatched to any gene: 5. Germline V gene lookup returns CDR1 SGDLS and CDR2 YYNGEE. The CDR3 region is CASSRSGGLTDTQYF. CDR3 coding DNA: TGTGCCAGCAGCCGGAGCGGGGGGCTCACAGATACGCAGTATTTT.

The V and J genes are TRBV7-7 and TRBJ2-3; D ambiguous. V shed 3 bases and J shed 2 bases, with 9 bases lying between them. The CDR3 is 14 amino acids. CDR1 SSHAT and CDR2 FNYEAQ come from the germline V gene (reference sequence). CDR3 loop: CASSLALFTDTQYF. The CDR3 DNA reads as TGTGCCAGCAGCTTGGCCCTGTTCACAGATACGCAGTATTTT.

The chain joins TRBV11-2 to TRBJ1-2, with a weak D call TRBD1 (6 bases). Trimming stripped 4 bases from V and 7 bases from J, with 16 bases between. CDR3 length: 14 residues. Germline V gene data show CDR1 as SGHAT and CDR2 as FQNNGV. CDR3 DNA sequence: TGTGCCAGCAGCTCCTTATACAGGGCCCCTGGCTACACCTTC. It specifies CASSSLYRAPGYTF.

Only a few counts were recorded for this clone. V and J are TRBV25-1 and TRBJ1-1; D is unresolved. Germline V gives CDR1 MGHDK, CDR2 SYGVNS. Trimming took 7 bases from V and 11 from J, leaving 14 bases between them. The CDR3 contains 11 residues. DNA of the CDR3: TGTGCCAGCAATACCGGGAGTCTGGCTTTCTTT. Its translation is CASNTGSLAFF.

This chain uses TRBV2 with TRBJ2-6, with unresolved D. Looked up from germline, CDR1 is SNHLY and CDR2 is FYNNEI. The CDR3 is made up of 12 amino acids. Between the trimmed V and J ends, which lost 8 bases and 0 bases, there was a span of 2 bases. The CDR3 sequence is CASLSGANVLTF. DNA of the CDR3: TGTGCCAGCCTCTCTGGGGCCAACGTCCTGACTTTC.